The entry below gives a single T cell receptor beta chain sequence along with its context. Generated by immunoSEQ multiplex PCR, the TCRdb table keeps only in-frame clones and is missing some. The table lists about 6,000 clones, roughly 85% of them singletons. This sample was included in a study of brain metastases from non-small cell lung cancer. Germline assignment: CDR1 KGHSH and CDR2 LQKENI. This CDR3 contains 16 residues. V trimming: 6 bases; J trimming: 2 bases; junction bases outside the gene matches: 9. Sequenced sample: primary lung tumor tissue. The receptor was isolated from a donor over 35 with non-small cell lung cancer. The rearrangement joins TRBV18 to TRBJ2-7, with 11 bases lining up with TRBD2. The CDR3 loop reads CASSYTGTSGPYEQYF. The CDR3 nucleotides read TGTGCCAGCTCTTATACCGGGACTAGCGGACCCTACGAGCAGTACTTC.